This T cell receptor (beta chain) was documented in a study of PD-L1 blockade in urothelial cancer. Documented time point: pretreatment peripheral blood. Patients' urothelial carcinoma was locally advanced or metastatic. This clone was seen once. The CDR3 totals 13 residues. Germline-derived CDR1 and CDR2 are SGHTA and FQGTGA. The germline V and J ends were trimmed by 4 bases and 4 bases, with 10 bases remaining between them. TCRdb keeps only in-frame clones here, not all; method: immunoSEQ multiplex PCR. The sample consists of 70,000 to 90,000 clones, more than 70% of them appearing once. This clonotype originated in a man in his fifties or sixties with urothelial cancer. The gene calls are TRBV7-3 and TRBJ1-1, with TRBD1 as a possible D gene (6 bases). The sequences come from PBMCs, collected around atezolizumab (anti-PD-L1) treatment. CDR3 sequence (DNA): TGTGCCAGCAGCTCAGGGGTGCGCACTGAAGCTTTCTTT. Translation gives CASSSGVRTEAFF.